Below are 18 T cell receptor beta chains sequenced from a single sample in a study of T cell responses to AZD1222 COVID-19 vaccine. Data came from immunoSEQ multiplex PCR; TCRdb stores just in-frame clones and leaves some out. The sample includes under 200,000 clones, almost 95% of them seen just once. The specimen comprised peripheral blood, sampled on day 0 of AZD1222 vaccination. These receptors were collected from an adult in good health.

The chain is built from TRBV7-9 and TRBJ2-5; 8 bases fit TRBD1. V was pared by 5 bases and J by 2 bases, with 4 bases of the junction left unmatched. Germline V CDR1 and CDR2: SEHNR, FQNEAQ (reference sequence). This CDR3 spans 14 amino acids. The CDR3 nucleotides are TGTGCCAGCAGCCGCGACAGGGGTCAAGAGACCCAGTACTTC. It encodes CASSRDRGQETQYF.

The V call is TRBV19, the J call TRBJ1-2, with a weak D call TRBD1 (6 bases). This CDR3 is 14 amino acids long. Germline CDR1 is LNHDA and CDR2 is SQIVND (reference sequence). V shed 8 bases and J shed 6 bases, with 19 bases lying between them. The CDR3 nucleotides read TGTGCCAGTTTGAGAAGAGGGGGTTTGAATGGCTACACCTTC. Translation gives CASLRRGGLNGYTF.

V gene TRBV14 combines with J gene TRBJ1-6; D is perhaps TRBD1 (5 bases). Germline assignment: CDR1 SGHDN and CDR2 FVKESK. The CDR3 extends over 15 amino acids. Trimming removed 4 bases from V and 10 bases from J, with 17 bases in between. The CDR3 bases are TGTGCCAGCAGCCTTAGGGGCACCCCCTTCTCACCCCTCCACTTT. Translation gives CASSLRGTPFSPLHF.

In the case of this clone: Mismatch with germline at one junction end may stem from a read error. Here the CDR3 reads CASSDSDNEPQHF. CDR3 sequence (DNA): TGTGCCAGCAGCGACAGTGACAATGAGCCCCAGCATTTT. The chain links TRBV12-3 or TRBV12-4 to TRBJ1-5; TRBD1 might be the D (5 bases). The CDR3 spans 13 residues.

The chain is built from TRBV4-1 and TRBJ1-1; 9 nucleotides agree with TRBD1. CDR1 and CDR2 from the germline V gene are MGHRA and YSYEKL. CDR3 size: 17 residues. With V trimmed by 2 bases and J by 1 base, 8 bases remained unmatched. The CDR3 DNA is TGCGCCAGCAGCCAAACTTTACAGGGGGCGGAGAACACTGAAGCTTTCTTT. As protein: CASSQTLQGAENTEAFF.

The V call is TRBV27, the J call TRBJ1-6; the D gene is possibly TRBD1 (5 bases). The germline CDR1 and CDR2 sequences are MNHEY and SMNVEV (reference sequence). Trimming stripped 3 bases from V and 3 bases from J, with 12 bases between. This CDR3 contains 16 residues. CDR3 nucleotide sequence: TGTGCCAGCAGTTTCGACAGCCCTCACTATAATTCACCCCTCCACTTT. This gives the protein CASSFDSPHYNSPLHF.

This rearrangement joins TRBV18 to TRBJ1-2; weak D call: TRBD1 (6 bases). CDR3 length: 12 amino acids. Germline V gene data show CDR1 as KGHSH and CDR2 as LQKENI. V was trimmed by 6 bases and J by 8 bases, leaving 13 bases between them. In DNA form, the CDR3 reads TGTGCCAGCTCCGCAGGGGAGGAGGGCTACACCTTC. It translates to CASSAGEEGYTF. Variable domain in full (rest from reference TRBV18 and TRBJ1-2): NAGVMQNPRHLVRRRGQEARLRCSPMKGHSHVYWYRQLPEEGLKFMVYLQKENIIDESGMPKERFSAEFPKEGPSILRIQQVVRGDSAAYFCASSAGEEGYTFGSGTRLTVV.

CDR3 coding DNA: TGCGCCAGCAGCTTGGCCCAGATCACAGATACGCAGTATTTT. Translated, it gives CASSLAQITDTQYF. The chain employs TRBV5-1 and TRBJ2-3; D ambiguous. The CDR3 runs to 14 residues. Trimming removed 0 bases at V and 2 bases at J, with 7 bases between. The germline gives CDR1 SGHRS, CDR2 YFSETQ.

The gene calls are TRBV4-1 and TRBJ2-7; D might be TRBD2 (6 bases). The CDR3 totals 15 residues. Germline values: CDR1 MGHRA, CDR2 YSYEKL. With 0 bases removed from V and 4 bases from J, the gap between germline ends came to 13 bases. This CDR3 is CASSQEEGRGYEQYF. CDR3 bases: TGCGCCAGCAGCCAAGAGGAGGGTAGAGGATACGAGCAGTACTTC.

This clone was observed a single time. The chain recombines TRBV19 with TRBJ1-6; 7 nucleotides match TRBD1. The CDR3 runs to 15 residues. The germline gives CDR1 LNHDA, CDR2 SQIVND (reference sequence). V lost 7 bases, J lost 5 bases, and 8 bases stayed unmatched. The CDR3 is CASKKDRLNNSPLHF. The DNA of the CDR3 is TGTGCCAGTAAGAAGGACAGGTTGAATAATTCACCCCTCCACTTT.

The chain carries TRBV27 and TRBJ2-7; D is possibly TRBD2 (5 bases). This CDR3 spans 15 amino acids. Germline assignment: CDR1 MNHEY and CDR2 SMNVEV (reference sequence). Trimming took off 3 bases at V and 5 bases at J, with 17 bases between the two ends. The chain's CDR3 is CASSFGFGLRDEQYF. The CDR3 nucleotides read TGTGCCAGCAGTTTTGGATTCGGGCTGCGGGACGAGCAGTACTTC.

This clone came up once. The chain combines TRBV4-2 with TRBJ2-1; TRBD2 aligns across 11 bases. CDR3 size: 16 residues. Unmatched junction bases numbered 6, after V lost 6 bases and J lost 2 bases. CDR1 is LGHNA, CDR2 YNFKEQ, per germline. CDR3 region: CASRRGTSGTYNEQFF. For the CDR3, the DNA is TGTGCCAGCAGGCGGGGGACTAGCGGAACCTACAATGAGCAGTTCTTC.

V usage is TRBV6-5 and J usage is TRBJ1-2, with 8 bases that match TRBD1. CDR1 MNHEY and CDR2 SVGAGI come from the germline V gene. V dropped 4 bases and J dropped 5; count of bases not matched to a gene: 12. This CDR3 comprises 16 residues. The CDR3 region is CASSLASPGGGYGYTF. In nucleotides, the CDR3 is TGTGCCAGCAGTTTGGCCTCACCAGGGGGCGGATATGGCTACACCTTC.

The rearrangement links TRBV2 to TRBJ1-3; no firm D call. CDR1 is SNHLY, CDR2 FYNNEI, per germline. There are 15 residues in the CDR3. The V end lost 4 bases, the J end lost 2 bases, and 12 bases lay between the germline ends. The CDR3 DNA follows: TGTGCCAGCAGTGTAGGACCCCTGGCTGGAAACACCATATATTTT. Residues: CASSVGPLAGNTIYF.

The J gene is TRBJ2-3, the V gene TRBV2; the D is unclear. Per germline, CDR1 SNHLY and CDR2 FYNNEI. V shed 6 bases and J shed 1 base, with 14 bases lying between them. This CDR3 has 15 amino acids. The CDR3 protein is CASSAGPFRTDTQYF. The CDR3 DNA follows: TGTGCCAGCAGCGCAGGACCTTTCCGCACAGATACGCAGTATTTT. The entire variable domain, with the rest obtained from reference TRBV2 and TRBJ2-3, is as follows: EPEVTQTPSHQVTQMGQEVILRCVPISNHLYFYWYRQILGQKVEFLVSFYNNEISEKSEIFDDQFSVERPDGSNFTLKIRSTKLEDSAMYFCASSAGPFRTDTQYFGPGTRLTVL.

The J gene is TRBJ1-1, the V gene TRBV6-5; the D is unclear. The germline CDR1 and CDR2 sequences are MNHEY and SVGAGI. The CDR3 has 15 residues. V lost 0 bases, J lost 0 bases, and 8 bases lay in between. The CDR3, as DNA: TGTGCCAGCAGTTACTCGCTGAGCATGAACACTGAAGCTTTCTTT. It codes for CASSYSLSMNTEAFF.

The rearrangement links TRBV6-6 to TRBJ1-2; a possible D gene is TRBD1 (6 bases). V dropped 6 bases and J dropped 3 bases, with 11 bases sitting between them. Germline V gene lookup returns CDR1 MNHNY and CDR2 SVGAGI (reference sequence). The CDR3 contains 13 residues. CDR3 residues: CASSTGPYYGYTF. The DNA of the CDR3 is TGTGCCAGCAGCACAGGGCCGTACTATGGCTACACCTTC.

This chain joins TRBV12-3 or TRBV12-4 and TRBJ2-1; 10 nucleotides align to TRBD1. V lost 3 bases, J lost 15 bases, and 5 bases stayed unmatched. The CDR3 extends over 12 amino acids. The chain's CDR3 is CASSLGQGNGFF. In DNA form, the CDR3 reads TGTGCCAGCAGTTTGGGACAGGGGAATGGGTTCTTC.